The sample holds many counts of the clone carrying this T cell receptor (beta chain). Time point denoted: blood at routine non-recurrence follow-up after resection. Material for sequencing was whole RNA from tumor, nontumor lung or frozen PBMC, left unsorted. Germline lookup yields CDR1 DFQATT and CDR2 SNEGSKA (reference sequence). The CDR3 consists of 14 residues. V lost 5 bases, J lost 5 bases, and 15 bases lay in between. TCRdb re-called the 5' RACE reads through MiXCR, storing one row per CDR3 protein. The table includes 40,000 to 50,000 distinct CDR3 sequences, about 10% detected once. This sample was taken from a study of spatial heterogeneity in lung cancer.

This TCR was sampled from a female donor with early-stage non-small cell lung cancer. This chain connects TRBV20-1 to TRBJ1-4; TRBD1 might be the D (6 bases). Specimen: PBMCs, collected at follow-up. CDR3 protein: CSAEEGGSNEKLFF. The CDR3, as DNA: TGCAGTGCTGAGGAGGGGGGCTCGAATGAAAAACTGTTTTTT.